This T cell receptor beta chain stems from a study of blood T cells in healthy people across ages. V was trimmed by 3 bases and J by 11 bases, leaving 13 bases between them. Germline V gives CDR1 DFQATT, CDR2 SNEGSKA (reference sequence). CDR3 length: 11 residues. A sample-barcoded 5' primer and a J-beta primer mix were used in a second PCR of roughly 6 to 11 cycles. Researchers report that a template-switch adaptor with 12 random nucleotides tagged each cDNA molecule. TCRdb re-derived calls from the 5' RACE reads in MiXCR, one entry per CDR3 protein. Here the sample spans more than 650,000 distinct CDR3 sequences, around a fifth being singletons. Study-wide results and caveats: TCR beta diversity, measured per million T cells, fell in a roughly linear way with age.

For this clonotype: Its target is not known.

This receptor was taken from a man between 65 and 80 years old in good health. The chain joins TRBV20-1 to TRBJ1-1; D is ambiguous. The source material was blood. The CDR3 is CSARGSPWAFF. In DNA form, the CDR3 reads TGCAGTGCTAGGGGCAGTCCTTGGGCTTTCTTT.